The TCR beta chain under discussion was sequenced for a study of cytomegalovirus exposure and HLA in healthy donors. General study results and limits: Researchers counted around 170 TCR beta chains as cytomegalovirus-associated.

This clone was counted between two and nine times. Its cognate antigen is unknown. PCR used 60 Vbeta primers and 13 Jbeta primers. Profiling relied on immunoSEQ multiplex PCR, and the TCRdb table lists in-frame clones only, not all of them. Here the sample spans about 200,000 clones, about 77% being singletons. The germline V gene encodes CDR1 PRHDT and CDR2 FYEKMQ (reference sequence). V lost 5 bases, J lost 4 bases, and 4 bases stayed unmatched. The CDR3 has 14 residues. The receptor was isolated from a woman aged 30 to 39 in good health and CMV-seronegative. The sequenced sample was PBMCs. The chain links TRBV13 to TRBJ2-3; 9 nucleotides line up with TRBD2. The CDR3 is CASSHSGRPDTQYF. CDR3 DNA sequence: TGTGCCAGCAGCCATAGCGGGAGACCAGATACGCAGTATTTT.